Described below is a single T cell receptor (beta chain) sequence and its context. Its antigen is still unknown. Per-base qualities were not stored, and no clone one base away is much larger. The immunoSEQ Assay, a bias-controlled multiplex PCR, was used to amplify TCRbeta CDR3 regions from genomic DNA. As for how the authors treated the data: Nucleated cell counts per sample were estimated from amplification of reference gene primers within the assay. Sequence reads were collapsed and filtered to measure the absolute abundance of every unique TCRbeta CDR3 rearrangement. For each sample, productive Simpson clonality was calculated by taking the square root of Simpson's diversity index across productive rearrangements. TCRdb took over this immuneACCESS table, retaining in-frame rearrangements with V and J assigned. Such tables are incomplete; in checked studies, under half of the missing clones stem from an unresolved V gene, and the remainder is unexplained. The D gene and trimming were derived from the DNA, and the V and J assignments and clone size from that table. The sample contains a few hundred thousand clones, about nine tenths of them found a single time. The ten largest clonotypes hold roughly 2.4% of the sample.

The data are from a study of blood T cell repertoires in COVID-19 (TCRdb year 2020). About the full investigation: Collaborator samples came from the United States, Italy and Spain and covered acute and convalescent phases of COVID-19. HLA class I and class II types, where available, came from metadata supplied by the sample provider rather than from assay-based typing. Sample metadata almost always included a de-identified subject ID, COVID-19 status, age in years and sex. Deeply sampled blood TCRbeta repertoires from subjects exposed to, actively infected with, or recovered from COVID-19 were included in the dataset. The material from the prospective study consisted of cDNA or gDNA derived from T cells, B-cell-depleted T cells, or PBMCs. Samples were obtained from the ongoing ImmuneRACE study (first 160 participants) and from 950 to 1,500 subjects provided by 6 global collaborators. The repertoires were made available in a free public database intended to serve as a resource for research on the immune response to SARS-CoV-2.

Broader findings and caveats from the paper: The amount of clinical and demographic metadata varied by source and participant and was provided uncurated.

V is shortened by 4 bases, J by 5 bases, and the region joining them spans 18 bases. CDR1 SGHNT and CDR2 YYREEE are derived from the germline V gene (reference sequence). The CDR3 contains 15 residues, cysteine and phenylalanine counted. Only the CDR3 region is kept as DNA, spanning 45 bases read in frame from base 1. Samples from volunteer blood donors who had recovered from COVID-19 were contributed by a second Seattle source. Each collaborating institution followed its own protocols to collect whole blood in K2EDTA tubes. For TCRbeta analysis, collaborators shipped samples as frozen whole blood, isolated PBMCs, or DNA extracted from either of those sample types.

Recombination joined TRBV5-4 with TRBJ1-1, and perhaps TRBD1 as D gene, on 5 matching bases. The sequencing sample was made of peripheral blood. The receptor comes from a woman aged 50 to 60 who had recovered from COVID-19. The encoded CDR3 is CASSPGGAGYTEAFF. The sequenced DNA is TGTGCCAGCAGCCCCGGTGGGGCAGGATATACTGAAGCTTTCTTT.